These 10 T cell receptor beta chains share one sample of origin, sequenced in a study of shared clonotypes between healthy human individuals. Clones were sequenced by immunoSEQ multiplex PCR, and TCRdb holds only the in-frame ones, with some missing. Of about 490,000 clones listed, roughly four fifths are singletons. Sequencing used PBMCs. These receptors were collected from a woman aged 40 to 55 in good health. Some clones in this sample may be carry-over from other donors' samples.

A remark on this clone: This same CDR3 is encoded by further DNA sequences in the sample. The chain combines TRBV18 with TRBJ1-5; tentatively, D is TRBD1 (6 bases). Trimming took off 1 base at V and 2 bases at J, with 9 bases between the two ends. CDR1 is KGHSH and CDR2 is LQKENI in the germline V gene. CDR3 length equals 15 residues. CDR3 bases: TGTGCCAGCTCACCACAGGGGGTGGGCAATCAGCCCCAGCATTTT. It specifies CASSPQGVGNQPQHF. Complete variable domain (other parts from reference TRBV18 and TRBJ1-5): NAGVMQNPRHLVRRRGQEARLRCSPMKGHSHVYWYRQLPEEGLKFMVYLQKENIIDESGMPKERFSAEFPKEGPSILRIQQVVRGDSAAYFCASSPQGVGNQPQHFGDGTRLSIL.

The rearrangement links TRBV7-9 to TRBJ2-5; D might be TRBD1 (5 bases). The CDR3 extends over 14 amino acids. V lost 2 bases and J lost 1, with 8 bases in between. Germline values: CDR1 SEHNR, CDR2 FQNEAQ (reference sequence). The CDR3 sequence: CASSLLDSQETQYF. CDR3 coding DNA: TGTGCCAGCAGCTTACTTGACAGCCAAGAGACCCAGTACTTC. The full variable domain, in which reference TRBV7-9 and TRBJ2-5 provide the parts outside the CDR3, is DTGVSQNPRHKITKRGQNVTFRCDPISEHNRLYWYRQTLGQGPEFLTYFQNEAQLEKSRLLSDRFSAERPKGSFSTLEIQRTEQGDSAMYLCASSLLDSQETQYFGPGTRLLVL.

This chain uses TRBV2 with TRBJ2-3, with a weak D call TRBD1 (5 bases). Trimming left V 7 bases short and J 0 bases short, with 11 bases between. CDR1 is SNHLY and CDR2 is FYNNEI in the germline V gene. The CDR3 length is 14 residues. CDR3 nucleotides: TGTGCCAGCAAAACAGGTGTAAGCACAGATACGCAGTATTTT. Translated, it gives CASKTGVSTDTQYF. Drawing the rest from reference TRBV2 and TRBJ2-3, the complete variable domain is EPEVTQTPSHQVTQMGQEVILRCVPISNHLYFYWYRQILGQKVEFLVSFYNNEISEKSEIFDDQFSVERPDGSNFTLKIRSTKLEDSAMYFCASKTGVSTDTQYFGPGTRLTVL.

DNA for the CDR3: TGTGCCAGCAGTTCCGGGACTACCAATGAGCAGTTCTTC. Translation gives CASSSGTTNEQFF. The chain combines TRBV28 with TRBJ2-1, with TRBD2 matching 7 bases. The ends lost 4 bases at V and 6 bases at J; junction bases unmatched: 3. Per germline, CDR1 MDHEN and CDR2 SYDVKM. The CDR3 covers 13 residues.

The chain has TRBV15 and TRBJ2-2; D gene ambiguous. Germline CDR1 reads LNHNV; CDR2 reads YYDKDF (reference sequence). The CDR3 spans 17 residues. V was pared by 1 base and J by 5 bases, with 17 bases between. Written as DNA, the CDR3 is TGTGCCACCAGCAGAGGGCCTGTTGATCCCCGGACCGGGGAGCTGTTTTTT. Protein: CATSRGPVDPRTGELFF.

V usage is TRBV10-2 and J usage is TRBJ1-4; D not resolved. CDR3 size: 15 residues. V lost 6 bases to trimming and J lost 8 bases, with 19 bases between them. CDR1 and CDR2 from the germline V gene are WSHSY and SAAADI. CDR3 coding DNA: TGCGCCAGCAGCGAAGTGCCCTACCTTAGGGAAAAACTGTTTTTT. Protein product: CASSEVPYLREKLFF.

The chain links TRBV4-2 to TRBJ2-1; D remains ambiguous. Germline CDR1 is LGHNA and CDR2 is YNFKEQ. Trimming stripped 0 bases from V and 3 bases from J, with 9 bases between. This CDR3 has 15 residues. CDR3 coding DNA: TGTGCCAGCAGCCAAGATACCCCAATCTACAATGAGCAGTTCTTC. It specifies CASSQDTPIYNEQFF.

The chain links TRBV19 to TRBJ2-2; 7 bases are a match to TRBD1. V shed 5 bases and J 4 bases; nucleotides not matched to a gene: 10. This CDR3 is built from 16 residues. Germline V CDR1 and CDR2: LNHDA, SQIVND (reference sequence). As DNA, the CDR3 is TGTGCCAGTAGTCCTCAGGGGGTAGCAGTCACCGGGGAGCTGTTTTTT. It yields the protein CASSPQGVAVTGELFF.

The rearrangement links TRBV6-1 to TRBJ2-1; 10 nucleotides line up with TRBD2. J was trimmed by 7 bases and V by 7 bases; bases with no gene match: 10. This CDR3 is 15 amino acids long. Germline V gives CDR1 MNHNS, CDR2 SASEGT. The CDR3 reads CASNPDASGSNEQFF. The CDR3 nucleotides are TGTGCCAGCAATCCCGATGCTAGCGGGAGTAATGAGCAGTTCTTC.

This chain connects TRBV20-1 to TRBJ1-6; D uncertain. The CDR3 loop spans 11 amino acids. Deletions cut 7 bases from V and 8 bases from J, with 9 bases between. Germline assignment: CDR1 DFQATT and CDR2 SNEGSKA (reference sequence). CDR3 sequence reads: CSVRRDSPLHF. As DNA, the CDR3 is TGCAGTGTACGTCGGGATTCACCCCTCCACTTT.